Below are 6 T cell receptor beta chains sequenced from a single sample in a study of shared clonotypes between healthy human individuals. Using immunoSEQ multiplex PCR, the repertoire was profiled, and TCRdb retains in-frame clones only, with some absent. The profile shows millions of clones, around 90% of them singletons. The sequenced material came from naive CD4+ T cells sorted from blood. Specified subset: CD45RA+ positively selected. The receptors were gathered from a man aged 18 to 30 in good health.

On this clone itself: The same CDR3 is also encoded by other DNA sequences in this sample. This sequence joins TRBV10-3 and TRBJ1-1, with TRBD1 identical over 7 bases. Trimming removed 6 bases from V and 7 bases from J; junction bases left unmatched: 2. Per germline, CDR1 ENHRY and CDR2 SYGVKD. This CDR3 is 11 amino acids long. CDR3 region: CAIRTGNEAFF. In DNA form, the CDR3 reads TGTGCCATCAGGACAGGGAATGAAGCTTTCTTT.

With respect to this clone: This specimen includes other DNA sequences encoding the same CDR3. The genes are TRBV20-1 and TRBJ2-2; D not resolved. The germline V gene encodes CDR1 DFQATT and CDR2 SNEGSKA (reference sequence). The CDR3 is 11 residues long. V was pared by 1 base and J by 6 bases, with 3 bases between. CDR3: CSARGPGELFF. The CDR3, as DNA: TGCAGTGCTAGAGGTCCCGGGGAGCTGTTTTTT.

This clone occurred once. This chain's CDR3 is CASSLGDRINNEQFF. DNA of the CDR3: TGTGCCAGCAGTTTAGGGGACAGGATTAACAATGAGCAGTTCTTC. J is TRBJ2-1 and V is TRBV28, with TRBD1 identical over 8 bases. Looked up from germline, CDR1 is MDHEN and CDR2 is SYDVKM. Germline trimming cut 2 bases from V and 5 bases from J; bases unmatched to any gene: 5. There are 15 residues in the CDR3.

V gene TRBV28 combines with J gene TRBJ1-5; maybe TRBD1 (6 bases). With 2 bases removed from V and 9 bases from J, the gap between germline ends came to 14 bases. The V gene's germline CDR1 is MDHEN and CDR2 SYDVKM. This CDR3 is 14 amino acids long. The CDR3 nucleotides are TGTGCCAGCAGTTTAAGGGGGGCTCTATGGCCCCAGCATTTT. Protein: CASSLRGALWPQHF.

The chain is built from TRBV4-1 and TRBJ1-5; D not certain. The CDR3 is 14 amino acids. V was clipped by 0 bases and J by 5 bases, with 8 bases between them. The germline V gene encodes CDR1 MGHRA and CDR2 YSYEKL. CDR3 region: CASSQDGGYQPQHF. The CDR3 nucleotides read TGCGCCAGCAGCCAAGATGGAGGTTATCAGCCCCAGCATTTT.

The chain is built from TRBV2 and TRBJ2-3; the D gene could be TRBD1 or TRBD2 (5 bases each). The V gene's germline CDR1 is SNHLY and CDR2 FYNNEI. V dropped 0 bases and J dropped 6 bases, with 13 bases sitting between them. The CDR3 extends over 15 amino acids. CDR3 DNA sequence: TGTGCCAGCAGTGAAGCGCGAGGGGTGCGTGATACGCAGTATTTT. Its translation: CASSEARGVRDTQYF.